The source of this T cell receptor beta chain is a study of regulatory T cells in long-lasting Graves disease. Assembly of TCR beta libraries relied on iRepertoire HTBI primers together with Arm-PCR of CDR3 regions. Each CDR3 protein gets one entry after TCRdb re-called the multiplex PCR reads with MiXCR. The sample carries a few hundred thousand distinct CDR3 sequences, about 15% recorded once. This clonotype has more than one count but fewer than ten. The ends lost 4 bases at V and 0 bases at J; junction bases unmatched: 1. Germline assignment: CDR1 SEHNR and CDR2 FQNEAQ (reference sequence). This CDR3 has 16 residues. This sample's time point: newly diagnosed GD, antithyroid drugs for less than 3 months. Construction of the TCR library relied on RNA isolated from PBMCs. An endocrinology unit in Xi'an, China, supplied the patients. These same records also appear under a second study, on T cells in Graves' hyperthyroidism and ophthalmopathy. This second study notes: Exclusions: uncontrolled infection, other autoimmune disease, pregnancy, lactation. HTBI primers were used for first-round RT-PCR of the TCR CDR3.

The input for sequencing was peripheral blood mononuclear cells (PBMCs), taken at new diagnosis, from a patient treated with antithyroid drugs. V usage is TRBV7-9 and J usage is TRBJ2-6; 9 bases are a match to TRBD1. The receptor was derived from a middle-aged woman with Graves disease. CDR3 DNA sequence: TGTGCCAGCAGCTCACAGGGGGCCTCTGGGGCCAACGTCCTGACTTTC. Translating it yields CASSSQGASGANVLTF.